Sequencing of this TCR beta chain was carried out in a study of blood T cell repertoires in COVID-19. At the level of the study: Material from acute and convalescent COVID-19 was sourced from the United States, Italy and Spain.

The CDR3 is 13 amino acids. Deletions cut 5 bases from V and 4 bases from J, with 9 bases between. Under the authors' procedure: Reference gene primer amplification gave nucleated cell count estimates. Sequencing used immunoSEQ multiplex PCR; TCRdb keeps in-frame clones, though not all of them. V, J and clone size derive from that table, while D and trimming were established from the DNA sequence. The sample holds 98,000 or so clones, 70% to 90% seen once. This TCR derives from a woman aged 55-69 years in a cohort sampled during active or convalescent COVID-19. Sequencing input: peripheral blood. The chain uses TRBV12-3 or TRBV12-4 and TRBJ1-5; D remains unclear. Written as DNA, the CDR3 is TGTGCCAGCAGTCGGACTGGGAATCAGCCCCAGCATTTT. It codes for CASSRTGNQPQHF.